This T cell receptor (beta chain) stems from a study of post-analysis software for immune sequencing data. Overall study: Relapsing-remitting, secondary progressive and progressive-relapsing forms made up the multiple sclerosis disease courses. Study results and caveats: Controls' normalized Chao1 diversity significantly exceeded that of multiple sclerosis patients. Patients showed TRBV5-6, TRBV5-1 and TRBV20-1 among 4 or 5 TRBV segments more frequent than in controls.

The CDR3 consists of 14 residues. The V and J ends lost 6 bases and 5 bases, in that order; junction bases with no gene match: 9. Germline values: CDR1 SNHLY, CDR2 FYNNEI. This clonotype turned up a few times. Antigen unknown. Unique-molecular-identifier-tagged TCR beta cDNA libraries were used. Approximately 450,000 cDNA molecules were recovered from an input of roughly 0.85 to 10 million T cells. In TCRdb, the PCR reads were re-called with MiXCR into one record per CDR3 protein. Of roughly 800,000 distinct CDR3 sequences in the sample, approximately 30% are singletons; the top ten hold roughly 0.57%.

Material: blood. This chain links TRBV2 with TRBJ2-7; TRBD1 agrees at 8 bases. The receptor comes from a girl under 18 with multiple sclerosis. The CDR3 DNA is TGTGCCAGCAGCGACAGGGGAAGATTCCACGAGCAGTACTTC. It encodes CASSDRGRFHEQYF.